These 30 T cell receptor beta chains share one sample of origin, sequenced in a study of cytomegalovirus exposure and HLA in healthy donors. Using immunoSEQ multiplex PCR, the repertoire was profiled, and TCRdb retains in-frame clones only, with some absent. The sample lists about 84,000 clones, approximately 91% occurring once. The sequenced sample consisted of PBMCs. The receptor set was obtained from a man younger than 45 in good health and CMV-seronegative.

The chain has TRBV14 and TRBJ2-7; 9 nucleotides line up with TRBD2. This CDR3 contains 16 residues. Per germline, CDR1 SGHDN and CDR2 FVKESK. Trimming at V came to 1 base and at J to 2 bases, leaving 6 bases not matched to a gene. DNA for the CDR3: TGTGCCAGCAGCCAAGGATTGGGCGGGGGGGCCTACGAGCAGTACTTC. It specifies CASSQGLGGGAYEQYF.

In the case of this clone: Within the sample, other DNA sequences also encode this same CDR3. CDR3 in DNA: TGTGCCAGCAGTTTTGGGGGCGGCGAGCAGTACTTC. Protein: CASSFGGGEQYF. The V call is TRBV27, the J call TRBJ2-7; maybe TRBD1 (6 bases). Per the germline V gene, CDR1 is MNHEY and CDR2 is SMNVEV (reference sequence). V was clipped by 3 bases and J by 6 bases, with 9 bases between them. This CDR3 contains 12 residues.

The chain couples TRBV28 to TRBJ2-2, with a weak D call TRBD1 (6 bases). V lost 9 bases and J lost 0, with 14 bases in between. The CDR3 loop spans 15 amino acids. The V gene's germline CDR1 is MDHEN and CDR2 SYDVKM. CDR3 DNA sequence: TGTGCCAGTTCCACAGGGACCACGAACACCGGGGAGCTGTTTTTT. This encodes CASSTGTTNTGELFF.

J is TRBJ1-1 and V is TRBV28; D uncertain. The CDR3 spans 14 residues. Germline V gene data show CDR1 as MDHEN and CDR2 as SYDVKM. V was clipped by 6 bases and J by 4 bases, with 15 bases between them. The CDR3 loop is CASSRPPEGTEAFF. The CDR3 coding sequence is TGTGCCAGCAGCCGACCTCCCGAGGGCACTGAAGCTTTCTTT. Together with reference TRBV28 and TRBJ1-1, the CDR3 gives the full variable domain: DVKVTQSSRYLVKRTGEKVFLECVQDMDHENMFWYRQDPGLGLRLIYFSYDVKMKEKGDIPEGYSVSREKKERFSLILESASTNQTSMYLCASSRPPEGTEAFFGQGTRLTVV.

This chain uses TRBV28 with TRBJ1-5, with D unclear. This CDR3 is 15 amino acids long. V was pared by 7 bases and J by 2 bases, with 15 bases between. Germline CDR1 and CDR2: MDHEN and SYDVKM. The CDR3 DNA is TGTGCCAGCACACGGACTATGTGGCGCAATCAGCCCCAGCATTTT. Translating it yields CASTRTMWRNQPQHF.

The chain joins TRBV5-1 to TRBJ2-1, with TRBD1 identical over 9 bases. CDR3 length: 20 residues. The trim removed 1 base at V and 9 bases at J, leaving 23 bases unmatched. Germline CDR1 reads SGHRS; CDR2 reads YFSETQ. The CDR3 sequence is CASSLLLGTGSSDGASEQFF. CDR3 DNA sequence: TGCGCCAGCAGCTTGCTACTCGGGACAGGGTCATCAGATGGGGCAAGTGAGCAGTTCTTC.

The table lists this clone with a few counts. V and J are TRBV6-4 and TRBJ2-1; a weak D match, TRBD1 (6 bases). Trimming left V 3 bases short and J 3 bases short, with 12 bases between. The CDR3 totals 15 residues. CDR1 MRHNA and CDR2 SNTAGT come from the germline V gene. The CDR3 DNA reads TGTGCCAGCAGTGAGTCGCCAGGGGACTACAATGAGCAGTTCTTC. As protein: CASSESPGDYNEQFF.

The chain is built from TRBV27 and TRBJ2-1, with a possible D match to TRBD2 (5 bases). Per the germline V gene, CDR1 is MNHEY and CDR2 is SMNVEV (reference sequence). This CDR3 is built from 15 residues. V lost 7 bases, J lost 5 bases, and 18 bases lay in between. The CDR3 protein is CASKYLRDFNNEQFF. CDR3 in DNA: TGTGCCAGCAAATACCTCCGGGATTTTAACAATGAGCAGTTCTTC.

V usage is TRBV5-1 and J usage is TRBJ1-1; TRBD1 matches 8 bases. The J segment lost 4 bases and the V segment lost 1 base, leaving 6 bases of the junction unmatched. CDR1 and CDR2 (germline): SGHRS, YFSETQ. The CDR3 consists of 15 residues. The CDR3: CASSLFQGATTEAFF. The CDR3 nucleotides read TGCGCCAGCAGCTTGTTCCAGGGGGCCACCACTGAAGCTTTCTTT.

This chain connects TRBV28 to TRBJ1-5; D possibly corresponds to TRBD1 (6 bases). The CDR3 has 19 amino acids. V gave up 4 bases and J gave up 0 bases, with 22 bases separating them. Germline lookup yields CDR1 MDHEN and CDR2 SYDVKM. CDR3 coding DNA: TGTGCCAGCAGTTGGCACAGGGACACAAAACCCTATAGCAATCAGCCCCAGCATTTT. Its protein is CASSWHRDTKPYSNQPQHF.

The chain combines TRBV18 with TRBJ2-3, with 7 nucleotides matching TRBD2. The CDR3 is made up of 19 amino acids. CDR1 and CDR2 from the germline V gene are KGHSH and LQKENI. Losses at the gene ends were 4 bases for V and 3 bases for J; bases not matched to a gene: 19. The CDR3 loop is CASSRQASGAALGTDTQYF. For the CDR3, the DNA is TGTGCCAGCTCACGTCAGGCTAGCGGAGCTGCCTTAGGGACAGATACGCAGTATTTT.

The chain recombines TRBV10-3 with TRBJ1-3; 7 positions agree with TRBD1. The J segment lost 0 bases and the V segment lost 6 bases, leaving 5 bases of the junction unmatched. CDR1 and CDR2 (germline): ENHRY, SYGVKD. CDR3 length equals 15 residues. The CDR3 sequence: CAISAGTASGNTIYF. The CDR3 DNA reads TGTGCCATCAGCGCCGGGACAGCCTCTGGAAACACCATATATTTT.

The chain employs TRBV10-2 and TRBJ1-1; possible D gene TRBD1, 5 bases. This CDR3 region has 16 residues. V lost 2 bases to trimming and J lost 3 bases, with 16 bases between them. Germline CDR1 and CDR2: WSHSY and SAAADI. CDR3 bases: TGCGCCAGCAGTGAGCGGCTTGGGGGGGAGGACACTGAAGCTTTCTTT. Its translation is CASSERLGGEDTEAFF.

In this sample, this clone turned up once. In the same sample, other DNA sequences code for this CDR3. This chain's CDR3 is CASSLRGPNEKLFF. CDR3 coding DNA: TGTGCCAGCAGTTTACGTGGGCCCAATGAAAAACTGTTTTTT. The chain recombines TRBV28 with TRBJ1-4; D ambiguous. CDR3 length: 14 amino acids. From germline, CDR1 is MDHEN and CDR2 SYDVKM. Trimming removed 2 bases from V and 5 bases from J, with 9 bases in between. The variable domain in full, with the rest retrieved from reference TRBV28 and TRBJ1-4, is DVKVTQSSRYLVKRTGEKVFLECVQDMDHENMFWYRQDPGLGLRLIYFSYDVKMKEKGDIPEGYSVSREKKERFSLILESASTNQTSMYLCASSLRGPNEKLFFGSGTQLSVL.

The chain carries TRBV6-4 and TRBJ1-5; the D is unclear. V was cut by 2 bases and J by 3 bases, with 14 bases left in between. This CDR3 is 16 amino acids long. Germline V gene data show CDR1 as MRHNA and CDR2 as SNTAGT. CDR3 amino acids: CASSDPQERSNQPQHF. DNA for the CDR3: TGTGCCAGCAGTGACCCCCAGGAAAGATCCAATCAGCCCCAGCATTTT.

The rearrangement joins TRBV6-5 to TRBJ1-4, with a tentative D call TRBD1 (6 bases). Germline-derived CDR1 and CDR2 are MNHEY and SVGAGI. V lost 6 bases to trimming and J lost 3 bases, with 14 bases between them. This CDR3 has 15 residues. CDR3 in DNA: TGTGCCAGCAGGGGGATTCAGGGGTCTAATGAAAAACTGTTTTTT. It encodes CASRGIQGSNEKLFF.

The count of this clone is one. The V gene is TRBV19, the J gene TRBJ1-3, with D possibly being TRBD1 (5 bases). V was cut by 6 bases and J by 3 bases, with 18 bases left in between. The CDR3 is 16 amino acids. Germline CDR1 and CDR2: LNHDA and SQIVND (reference sequence). CDR3 protein: CASSTQGHRLGNTIYF. CDR3 sequence (DNA): TGTGCCAGTAGCACCCAGGGTCATAGGCTTGGAAACACCATATATTTT.

This sequence joins TRBV6-4 and TRBJ1-2, with 9 bases that match TRBD1. The junction had 6 bases not matched to a gene; V was cut back by 3 bases and J by 7 bases. CDR3 length: 14 amino acids. Germline V lookup: CDR1 MRHNA, CDR2 SNTAGT. The DNA of the CDR3 is TGTGCCAGCAGTGATAACAGGGGGCTTAGTGGCTACACCTTC. It translates to CASSDNRGLSGYTF.

V gene TRBV2 combines with J gene TRBJ2-1, with 8 bases aligning to TRBD1. Germline V CDR1 and CDR2: SNHLY, FYNNEI. The CDR3 runs 12 residues. The ends lost 9 bases at V and 9 bases at J; junction bases unmatched: 7. CDR3 in DNA: TGTGCCAGTGAACAGGGGGACACTGAGCAGTTCTTC. It is translated as CASEQGDTEQFF.

This clone was recorded once. The genes are TRBV30 and TRBJ2-1, with D possibly TRBD1 on 6 matching bases. This CDR3 has 14 residues. V was trimmed by 3 bases and J by 1 base, leaving 10 bases between them. The germline V gene encodes CDR1 GTSNPN and CDR2 SVGIG (reference sequence). CDR3 in DNA: TGTGCCTGGAGGCACAGGGTTTCCTACAATGAGCAGTTCTTC. It encodes CAWRHRVSYNEQFF.

The gene calls are TRBV7-9 and TRBJ2-7; 8 bases match TRBD2. The CDR3 has 15 amino acids. Germline CDR1 and CDR2: SEHNR and FQNEAQ (reference sequence). Losses at the gene ends were 5 bases for V and 0 bases for J; bases not matched to a gene: 6. The CDR3 DNA reads TGTGCCAGCAGCCTTAGCGGGACAAGCTCCTACGAGCAGTACTTC. It codes for CASSLSGTSSYEQYF.

J is TRBJ2-3 and V is TRBV6-1; 8 nucleotides align to TRBD1. Germline CDR1 MNHNS, CDR2 SASEGT. V shed 7 bases, J shed 4 bases, and the junction held 4 bases outside the gene matches. The CDR3 loop spans 13 amino acids. The CDR3, as DNA: TGTGCCAGCAAGACAGGGGTCGCAGATACGCAGTATTTT. This sequence encodes CASKTGVADTQYF.

The chain has TRBV7-2 and TRBJ1-1; no clear D gene. This CDR3 is 13 amino acids long. V lost 5 bases and J lost 7, with 14 bases in between. The germline CDR1 and CDR2 sequences are SGHTA and FQGNSA. The CDR3 DNA sequence: TGTGCCAGCAGCCCCTTTGTCGCAGATGAAGCTTTCTTT. As protein: CASSPFVADEAFF.

This rearrangement joins TRBV7-9 to TRBJ1-3; 7 bases line up with TRBD1. V lost 2 bases and J lost 4; bases outside the gene matches: 8. This CDR3 is built from 16 residues. Germline V gene lookup returns CDR1 SEHNR and CDR2 FQNEAQ (reference sequence). The CDR3 DNA reads as TGTGCCAGCAGCTTACCACAGGGGCGAGGGGGAAACACCATATATTTT. This gives the protein CASSLPQGRGGNTIYF. The variable domain in full, with the rest retrieved from reference TRBV7-9 and TRBJ1-3, is DTGVSQNPRHKITKRGQNVTFRCDPISEHNRLYWYRQTLGQGPEFLTYFQNEAQLEKSRLLSDRFSAERPKGSFSTLEIQRTEQGDSAMYLCASSLPQGRGGNTIYFGEGSWLTVV.

The chain combines TRBV25-1 with TRBJ2-7; 7 bases line up with TRBD1. J lost 2 bases, V lost 3 bases, and 4 bases had no gene match. The CDR3 has 14 amino acids. In germline, CDR1 is MGHDK, CDR2 SYGVNS. CDR3 sequence (DNA): TGTGCCAGCAGTGAGACAGGGCTAACCTACGAGCAGTACTTC. Amino acids: CASSETGLTYEQYF.

This chain links TRBV5-1 with TRBJ2-6, with 7 bases that match TRBD1. Germline V lookup: CDR1 SGHRS, CDR2 YFSETQ. CDR3 length: 15 amino acids. V trimming: 7 bases; J trimming: 1 base; junction bases outside the gene matches: 5. The chain's CDR3 is CASSTQGSGANVLTF. For the CDR3, the DNA is TGCGCCAGCTCCACACAGGGGTCTGGGGCCAACGTCCTGACTTTC.

This chain links TRBV18 with TRBJ1-2, with D tentatively TRBD1 (6 bases). The V and J ends lost 5 bases and 4 bases respectively, with 11 bases between them. This CDR3 region has 13 residues. CDR1 is KGHSH and CDR2 is LQKENI in the germline V gene. CDR3 DNA: TGTGCCAGCTCAAGCGGACAGATCTATGGCTACACCTTC. Amino acids: CASSSGQIYGYTF.

The gene calls are TRBV7-9 and TRBJ1-2; 10 nucleotides align to TRBD1. Germline lookup yields CDR1 SEHNR and CDR2 FQNEAQ (reference sequence). The CDR3 is 18 residues long. The junction had 11 bases not matched to a gene; V was cut back by 4 bases and J by 0 bases. The CDR3 sequence: CASSSTDRGVQANYGYTF. CDR3 DNA sequence: TGTGCCAGCAGCTCAACGGACAGGGGGGTTCAAGCTAACTATGGCTACACCTTC.

The genes are TRBV28 and TRBJ2-7; 9 bases line up with TRBD1. The CDR3 runs 15 residues. The junction had 9 bases not matched to a gene; V was cut back by 5 bases and J by 4 bases. CDR1 is MDHEN, CDR2 SYDVKM, per germline. CDR3 coding DNA: TGTGCCAGCAGTGACCCGGGACAGGGACGGTACGAGCAGTACTTC. Translating gives CASSDPGQGRYEQYF.

The chain joins TRBV19 to TRBJ2-7, with a weak D call TRBD1 (6 bases). The germline V gene has CDR1 LNHDA and CDR2 SQIVND (reference sequence). The CDR3 runs 14 residues. V was clipped by 2 bases and J by 2 bases, with 10 bases between them. The CDR3 DNA follows: TGTGCCAGTAGTATACAGGGGAATGCCTACGAGCAGTACTTC. As protein: CASSIQGNAYEQYF. The complete variable domain, with remaining parts taken from reference TRBV19 and TRBJ2-7, reads DGGITQSPKYLFRKEGQNVTLSCEQNLNHDAMYWYRQDPGQGLRLIYYSQIVNDFQKGDIAEGYSVSREKKESFPLTVTSAQKNPTAFYLCASSIQGNAYEQYFGPGTRLTVT.